Listed below are T cell receptor beta chains from one sample, sequenced in a study of sequential checkpoint blockade in melanoma. The protocol was immunoSEQ multiplex PCR, while the TCRdb copy is restricted to in-frame clones and leaves out a portion. Here the sample spans some 30,000 clones, approximately 77% being singletons. Sequencing used CD8+ T cells sorted from blood (inferred from file names), obtained from a patient given nivolumab and ipilimumab in sequence. All receptors derive from a human donor with melanoma. Each CDR3 is given with its conserved first and last residue. Fields, in order: clone size, D gene, V gene, J gene, CDR3 DNA, CDR3 protein. D genes are given only for firm matches. Expanded clones get a size class; other rows say once, few or many, or leave the size out.

clone_size: -; d_call: TRBD1; v_call: TRBV15; j_call: TRBJ2-2; cdr3_nt: TGTGCCACCAGCAGAGCTTTACCCGACAGGGGCGGGGAGCTGTTTTTT; cdr3_aa: CATSRALPDRGGELFF
clone_size: -; d_call: -; v_call: TRBV2; j_call: TRBJ1-1; cdr3_nt: TGTGCCAGCAGCTTGGGCAGGGGTCTGATGAACACTGAAGCTTTCTTT; cdr3_aa: CASSLGRGLMNTEAFF
clone_size: -; d_call: TRBD1; v_call: TRBV6-1; j_call: TRBJ1-2; cdr3_nt: TGTGCCAGCATTCTGCAGGGGGCTGATGGCTACACCTTC; cdr3_aa: CASILQGADGYTF
clone_size: -; d_call: -; v_call: TRBV4-1; j_call: TRBJ1-2; cdr3_nt: TGCGCCAGCAGCCAAGGAGGGCACGGCCCTAACTATGGCTACACCTTC; cdr3_aa: CASSQGGHGPNYGYTF
clone_size: -; d_call: TRBD1; v_call: TRBV23-1; j_call: TRBJ1-1; cdr3_nt: TGCGCCAGCAGTCAACGCACAGGGGGGGGTTCTGAAGCTTTCTTT; cdr3_aa: CASSQRTGGGSEAFF
clone_size: -; d_call: -; v_call: TRBV10-3; j_call: TRBJ1-5; cdr3_nt: TGTGCCATCAGTGAGTCGGGGGCCGGTCAGCCCCAGCATTTT; cdr3_aa: CAISESGAGQPQHF
clone_size: -; d_call: TRBD2; v_call: TRBV19; j_call: TRBJ2-1; cdr3_nt: TGTGCCAGTGCCGGGACTAGCGGATACAATGAGCAGTTCTTC; cdr3_aa: CASAGTSGYNEQFF
clone_size: -; d_call: TRBD2; v_call: TRBV27; j_call: TRBJ2-7; cdr3_nt: TGTGCCAGCAGTCTAGCGGGGGGGTCCTCCTACGAGCAGTACTTC; cdr3_aa: CASSLAGGSSYEQYF
clone_size: few; d_call: TRBD2; v_call: TRBV19; j_call: TRBJ2-5; cdr3_nt: TGTGCCAGTAGTCTCCGGACCCCCCTAACCGGGGGGATCGTTCAAGAGACCCAGTACTTC; cdr3_aa: CASSLRTPLTGGIVQETQYF
clone_size: -; d_call: TRBD1; v_call: TRBV2; j_call: TRBJ2-2; cdr3_nt: TGTGCCAGCAGTCCGAGGGACAGAGCGAACACCGGGGAGCTGTTTTTT; cdr3_aa: CASSPRDRANTGELFF
clone_size: medium-sized; d_call: TRBD1; v_call: TRBV19; j_call: TRBJ1-2; cdr3_nt: TGTGCCAGTAGTATTGGAACAGGGGCCACCTATGGCTACACCTTC; cdr3_aa: CASSIGTGATYGYTF
clone_size: -; d_call: -; v_call: TRBV6-5; j_call: TRBJ2-7; cdr3_nt: TGTGCCAGCAGCCACTCCTACGAGCAGTACTTC; cdr3_aa: CASSHSYEQYF
clone_size: -; d_call: -; v_call: TRBV19; j_call: TRBJ1-2; cdr3_nt: TGTGCCAGTAGTATTCTATTAGGGGATGGCTACACCTTC; cdr3_aa: CASSILLGDGYTF
clone_size: -; d_call: -; v_call: TRBV7-9; j_call: TRBJ1-5; cdr3_nt: TGTGCCAGCAGCTTAGAAGAGGGTACCAGTCAGCCCCAGCATTTT; cdr3_aa: CASSLEEGTSQPQHF
clone_size: -; d_call: -; v_call: TRBV30; j_call: TRBJ1-1; cdr3_nt: TGTGCCTGGAGTACAGGATTTCGGACTGAAGCTTTCTTT; cdr3_aa: CAWSTGFRTEAFF
clone_size: once; d_call: -; v_call: TRBV7-8; j_call: TRBJ2-2; cdr3_nt: TGTGCCAGCAGCTTAGAAGGGGCCAGCACCGGGGAGCTGTTTTTT; cdr3_aa: CASSLEGASTGELFF
clone_size: -; d_call: -; v_call: TRBV5-1; j_call: TRBJ1-2; cdr3_nt: TGCGCCAGCAGCTTGTCAGGGAGGGCGGGGTCCGCCTTC; cdr3_aa: CASSLSGRAGSAF
clone_size: -; d_call: -; v_call: TRBV10-3; j_call: TRBJ2-7; cdr3_nt: TGTGCCATCAGTGAGCACGGCTACGAGCAGTACTTC; cdr3_aa: CAISEHGYEQYF
clone_size: -; d_call: -; v_call: TRBV27; j_call: TRBJ2-5; cdr3_nt: TGTGCCAGCAGCACAGTTTACCAAGAGACCCAGTACTTC; cdr3_aa: CASSTVYQETQYF
clone_size: -; d_call: -; v_call: TRBV21-1; j_call: TRBJ2-5; cdr3_nt: TGTGCCAGCAGCAAAGCGCTAGGGGTGTACCTCCAAGAGACCCAGTACTTC; cdr3_aa: CASSKALGVYLQETQYF